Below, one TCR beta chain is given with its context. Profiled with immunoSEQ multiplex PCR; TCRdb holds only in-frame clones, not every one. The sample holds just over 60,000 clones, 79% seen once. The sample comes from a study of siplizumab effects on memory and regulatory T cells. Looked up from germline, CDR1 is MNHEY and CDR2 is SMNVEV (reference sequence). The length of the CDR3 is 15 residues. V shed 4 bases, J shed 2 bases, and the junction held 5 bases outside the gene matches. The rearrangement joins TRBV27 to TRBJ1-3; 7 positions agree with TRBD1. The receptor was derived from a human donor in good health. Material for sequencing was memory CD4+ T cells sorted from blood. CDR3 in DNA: TGTGCCAGCAGTTCTACGGGGACAGCTGGAAACACCATATATTTT. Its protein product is CASSSTGTAGNTIYF.